This TCR beta chain was recovered during a study of OX40 agonist ivuxolimab in advanced cancers. Study background: Therapy given before enrollment (anti-PD-1, anti-PD-L1 or anti-CTLA-4) was allowed, and 40% to 50% had some.

This clone has only one observation. Sequencing was performed with immunoSEQ multiplex PCR; in TCRdb, only in-frame clones are kept and a portion is missing. The repertoire consists of 65,000 to 70,000 clones, with about 80% occurring once and the leading ten covering approximately 2.1%. This CDR3 comprises 16 residues. Germline V gene data show CDR1 as SNHLY and CDR2 as FYNNEI. Trimming took 4 bases from V and 2 from J, leaving 17 bases between them. The source material was CD4+ or CD8+ T cells sorted from blood, sampled in a trial of the OX40 agonist ivuxolimab. This receptor was identified in an adult with an advanced solid tumor such as melanoma, head and neck, liver or kidney cancer. The chain recombines TRBV2 with TRBJ2-5; tentative D call: TRBD2 (7 bases). The CDR3 loop reads CASSAWGGPSQETQYF. The CDR3, as DNA: TGTGCCAGCAGTGCCTGGGGGGGGCCCTCTCAAGAGACCCAGTACTTC. The variable domain in full, completed from reference TRBV2 and TRBJ2-5, reads EPEVTQTPSHQVTQMGQEVILRCVPISNHLYFYWYRQILGQKVEFLVSFYNNEISEKSEIFDDQFSVERPDGSNFTLKIRSTKLEDSAMYFCASSAWGGPSQETQYFGPGTRLLVL.